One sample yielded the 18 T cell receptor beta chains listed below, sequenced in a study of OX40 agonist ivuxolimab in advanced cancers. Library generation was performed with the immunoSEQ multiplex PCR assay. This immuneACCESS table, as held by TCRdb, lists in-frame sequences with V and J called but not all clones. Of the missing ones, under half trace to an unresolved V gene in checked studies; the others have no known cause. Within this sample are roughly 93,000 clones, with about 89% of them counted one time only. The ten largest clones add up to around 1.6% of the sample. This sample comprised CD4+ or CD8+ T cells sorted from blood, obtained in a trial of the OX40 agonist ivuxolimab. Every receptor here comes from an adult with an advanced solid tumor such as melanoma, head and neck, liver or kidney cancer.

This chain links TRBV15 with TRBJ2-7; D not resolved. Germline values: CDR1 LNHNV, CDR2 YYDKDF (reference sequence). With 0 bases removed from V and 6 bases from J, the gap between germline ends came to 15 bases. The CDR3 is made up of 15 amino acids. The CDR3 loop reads CATSRDNIINAEQYF. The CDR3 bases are TGTGCCACCAGCAGAGATAATATCATCAATGCCGAGCAGTACTTC.

Here the CDR3 reads CSVVGGSTDTQYF. The CDR3 region has the DNA TGCAGCGTTGTGGGGGGCTCCACAGATACGCAGTATTTT. The V and J genes are TRBV29-1 and TRBJ2-3, with D possibly being TRBD1 or TRBD2 (6 bases each). CDR1 and CDR2 from the germline V gene are SQVTM and ANQGSEA. V was trimmed by 4 bases and J by 2 bases, leaving 10 bases between them. The CDR3 is 13 amino acids.

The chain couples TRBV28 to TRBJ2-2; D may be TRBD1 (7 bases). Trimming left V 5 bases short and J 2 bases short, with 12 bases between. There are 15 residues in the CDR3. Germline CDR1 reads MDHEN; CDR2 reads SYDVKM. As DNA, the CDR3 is TGTGCCAGCAGTGCGGGACAGTCCAACACCGGGGAGCTGTTTTTT. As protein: CASSAGQSNTGELFF.

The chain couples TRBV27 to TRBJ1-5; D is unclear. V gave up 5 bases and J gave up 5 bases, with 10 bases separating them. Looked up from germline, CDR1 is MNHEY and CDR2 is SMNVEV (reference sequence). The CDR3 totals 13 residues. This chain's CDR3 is CASSIRVDQPQHF. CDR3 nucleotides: TGTGCCAGCAGTATTAGGGTGGATCAGCCCCAGCATTTT.

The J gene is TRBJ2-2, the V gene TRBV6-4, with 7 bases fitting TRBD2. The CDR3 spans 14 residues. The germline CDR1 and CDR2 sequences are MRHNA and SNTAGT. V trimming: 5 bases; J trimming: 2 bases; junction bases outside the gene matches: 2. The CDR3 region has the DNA TGTGCCAGCAGTAGCGGGGTAAACACCGGGGAGCTGTTTTTT. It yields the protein CASSSGVNTGELFF.

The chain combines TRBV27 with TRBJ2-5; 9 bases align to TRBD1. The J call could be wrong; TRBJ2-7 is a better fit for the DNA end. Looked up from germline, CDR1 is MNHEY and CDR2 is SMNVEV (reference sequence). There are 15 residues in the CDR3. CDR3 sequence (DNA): TGTGCCAGCAAGAAGTGGGACAGGGACCTCGCCGAGCAGTACTTC. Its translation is CASKKWDRDLAEQYF.

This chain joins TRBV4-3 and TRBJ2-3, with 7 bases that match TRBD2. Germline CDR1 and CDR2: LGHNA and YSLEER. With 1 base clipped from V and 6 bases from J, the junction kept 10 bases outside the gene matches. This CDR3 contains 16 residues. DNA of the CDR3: TGCGCCAGCAGCCAAGTGGCGGGTGCGGGAGTTGATACGCAGTATTTT. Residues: CASSQVAGAGVDTQYF.

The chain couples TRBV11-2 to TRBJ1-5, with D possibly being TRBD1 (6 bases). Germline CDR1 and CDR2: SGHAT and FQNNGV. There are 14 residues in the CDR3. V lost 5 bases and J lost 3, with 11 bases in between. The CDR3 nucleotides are TGTGCCAGCAGCCCCGACAGGTCCAATCAGCCCCAGCATTTT. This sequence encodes CASSPDRSNQPQHF.

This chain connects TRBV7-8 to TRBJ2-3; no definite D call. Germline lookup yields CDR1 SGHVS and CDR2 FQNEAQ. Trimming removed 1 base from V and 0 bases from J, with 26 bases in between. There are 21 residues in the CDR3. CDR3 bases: TGTGCCAGCAGCTTAGTCCGTTTCGGGCAGCACGCTACTTCTAGCACAGATACGCAGTATTTT. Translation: CASSLVRFGQHATSSTDTQYF.

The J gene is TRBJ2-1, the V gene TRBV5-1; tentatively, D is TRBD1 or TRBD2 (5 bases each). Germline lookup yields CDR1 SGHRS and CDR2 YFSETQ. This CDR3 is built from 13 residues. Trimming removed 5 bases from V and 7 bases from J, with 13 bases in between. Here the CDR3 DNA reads TGCGCCAGCAGTGGGACGCCCGCGAATGAGCAGTTCTTC. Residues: CASSGTPANEQFF.

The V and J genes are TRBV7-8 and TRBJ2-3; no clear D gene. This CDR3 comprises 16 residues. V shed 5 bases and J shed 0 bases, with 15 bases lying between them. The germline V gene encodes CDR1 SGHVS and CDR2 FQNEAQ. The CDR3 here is CASSPRRFGSTDTQYF. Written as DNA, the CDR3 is TGTGCCAGCAGCCCCAGGCGCTTCGGTAGCACAGATACGCAGTATTTT.

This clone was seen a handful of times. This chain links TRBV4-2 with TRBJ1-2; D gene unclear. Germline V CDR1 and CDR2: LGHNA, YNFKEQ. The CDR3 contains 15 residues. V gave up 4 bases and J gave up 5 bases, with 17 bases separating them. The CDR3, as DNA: TGTGCCAGCAGCCGGGGTGACACGGCGATTTATGGCTACACCTTC. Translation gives CASSRGDTAIYGYTF.

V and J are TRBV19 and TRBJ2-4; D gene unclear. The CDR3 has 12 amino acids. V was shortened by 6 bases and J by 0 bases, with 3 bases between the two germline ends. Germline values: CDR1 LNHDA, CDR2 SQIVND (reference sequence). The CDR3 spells CASSLAKNIQYF. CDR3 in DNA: TGTGCCAGTAGCTTAGCCAAAAACATTCAGTACTTC.

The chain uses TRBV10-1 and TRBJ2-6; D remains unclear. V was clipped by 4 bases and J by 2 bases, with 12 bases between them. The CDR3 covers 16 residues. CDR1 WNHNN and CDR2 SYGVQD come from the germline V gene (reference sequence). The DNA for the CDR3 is TGCGCCAGCAGTGGGAACGTTGGCCCTGGGGCCAACGTCCTGACTTTC. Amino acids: CASSGNVGPGANVLTF.

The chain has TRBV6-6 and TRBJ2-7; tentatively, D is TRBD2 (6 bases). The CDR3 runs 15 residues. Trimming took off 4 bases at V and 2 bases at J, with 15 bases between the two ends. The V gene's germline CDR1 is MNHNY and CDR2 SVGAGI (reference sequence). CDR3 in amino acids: CASSWGGGATYEQYF. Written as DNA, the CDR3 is TGTGCCAGCAGTTGGGGCGGCGGGGCTACCTACGAGCAGTACTTC.

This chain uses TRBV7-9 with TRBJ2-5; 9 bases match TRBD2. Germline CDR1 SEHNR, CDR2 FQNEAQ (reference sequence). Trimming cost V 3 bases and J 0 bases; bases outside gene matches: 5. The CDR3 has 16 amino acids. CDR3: CASSFRLAEDQETQYF. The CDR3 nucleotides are TGTGCCAGCAGCTTCAGACTAGCGGAAGACCAAGAGACCCAGTACTTC. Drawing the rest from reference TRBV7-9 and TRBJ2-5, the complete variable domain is DTGVSQNPRHKITKRGQNVTFRCDPISEHNRLYWYRQTLGQGPEFLTYFQNEAQLEKSRLLSDRFSAERPKGSFSTLEIQRTEQGDSAMYLCASSFRLAEDQETQYFGPGTRLLVL.

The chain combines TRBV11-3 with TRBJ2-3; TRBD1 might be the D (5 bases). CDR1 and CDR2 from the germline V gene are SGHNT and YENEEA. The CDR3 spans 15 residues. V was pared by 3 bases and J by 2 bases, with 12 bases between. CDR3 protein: CASSLDTDFTDTQYF. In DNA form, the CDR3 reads TGTGCCAGCAGCTTGGACACGGATTTCACAGATACGCAGTATTTT.

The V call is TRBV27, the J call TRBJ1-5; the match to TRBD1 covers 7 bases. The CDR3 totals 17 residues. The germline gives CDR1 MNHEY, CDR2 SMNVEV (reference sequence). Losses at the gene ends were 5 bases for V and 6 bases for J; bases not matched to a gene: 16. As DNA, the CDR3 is TGTGCCAGCAGTCCAGGGGGAGCCCAGGGGAATCTTCAGCCCCAGCATTTT. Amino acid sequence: CASSPGGAQGNLQPQHF.